The 2 T cell receptor beta chains reported below all come from one sample, sequenced in a study of blood T cell repertoires in COVID-19. Sequencing used immunoSEQ multiplex PCR; TCRdb keeps in-frame clones, though not all of them. The sample holds tens of thousands of clones, less than 95% seen once. The sequenced sample was peripheral blood. These receptors were obtained from a man aged 50 or older with COVID-19, enrolled during active disease.

The rearrangement uses TRBV6-5 and TRBJ2-7, with TRBD2 identical over 14 bases. After removal of 6 bases from V and 7 bases from J, the junction contained 5 bases not matched to a gene. Germline-derived CDR1 and CDR2 are MNHEY and SVGAGI. The CDR3 runs 14 residues. CDR3 residues: CASRETSGRAEQYF. The CDR3 DNA reads TGTGCCAGCAGGGAGACTAGCGGGAGGGCGGAGCAGTACTTC.

This sequence joins TRBV15 and TRBJ1-2; 7 bases are a match to TRBD1. J was trimmed by 4 bases and V by 3 bases; bases with no gene match: 2. Per germline, CDR1 LNHNV and CDR2 YYDKDF (reference sequence). This CDR3 is 13 amino acids long. CDR3: CATSRDRIYGYTF. The CDR3 nucleotides read TGTGCCACCAGCAGGGACAGGATCTATGGCTACACCTTC.